This T cell receptor beta chain came from a study of OX40 agonist ivuxolimab in advanced cancers. Study details: Participants, 75% to 85% male, averaged 60 years of age, ranging from roughly 23 to 90.

Study results and caveats: There were, on average, more expanded clones in CD8+ T cells than in CD4+. Within 6 weeks, CD4+ and CD8+ blood T cells expanded clonally at 0.1 to 3.0 mg/kg.

If patients had autoimmune disease history or systemic immunosuppression, they were excluded. V shed 4 bases and J shed 0 bases, with 6 bases lying between them. The CDR3 is 13 residues long. The germline V gene has CDR1 MGHRA and CDR2 YSYEKL. This clone came up a few times. Its antigen is currently unknown. The protocol was immunoSEQ multiplex PCR, while the TCRdb copy is restricted to in-frame clones and leaves out a portion. The sample lists some 54,000 clones; around nine tenths were seen once. V usage is TRBV4-1 and J usage is TRBJ1-1; no clear D gene. The receptor comes from an adult with an advanced solid tumor such as melanoma, head and neck, liver or kidney cancer. The sequences come from CD4+ or CD8+ T cells sorted from blood, collected in a trial of the OX40 agonist ivuxolimab. CDR3 sequence: CASSLVVNTEAFF. The DNA for the CDR3 is TGCGCCAGCAGCCTCGTGGTGAACACTGAAGCTTTCTTT.